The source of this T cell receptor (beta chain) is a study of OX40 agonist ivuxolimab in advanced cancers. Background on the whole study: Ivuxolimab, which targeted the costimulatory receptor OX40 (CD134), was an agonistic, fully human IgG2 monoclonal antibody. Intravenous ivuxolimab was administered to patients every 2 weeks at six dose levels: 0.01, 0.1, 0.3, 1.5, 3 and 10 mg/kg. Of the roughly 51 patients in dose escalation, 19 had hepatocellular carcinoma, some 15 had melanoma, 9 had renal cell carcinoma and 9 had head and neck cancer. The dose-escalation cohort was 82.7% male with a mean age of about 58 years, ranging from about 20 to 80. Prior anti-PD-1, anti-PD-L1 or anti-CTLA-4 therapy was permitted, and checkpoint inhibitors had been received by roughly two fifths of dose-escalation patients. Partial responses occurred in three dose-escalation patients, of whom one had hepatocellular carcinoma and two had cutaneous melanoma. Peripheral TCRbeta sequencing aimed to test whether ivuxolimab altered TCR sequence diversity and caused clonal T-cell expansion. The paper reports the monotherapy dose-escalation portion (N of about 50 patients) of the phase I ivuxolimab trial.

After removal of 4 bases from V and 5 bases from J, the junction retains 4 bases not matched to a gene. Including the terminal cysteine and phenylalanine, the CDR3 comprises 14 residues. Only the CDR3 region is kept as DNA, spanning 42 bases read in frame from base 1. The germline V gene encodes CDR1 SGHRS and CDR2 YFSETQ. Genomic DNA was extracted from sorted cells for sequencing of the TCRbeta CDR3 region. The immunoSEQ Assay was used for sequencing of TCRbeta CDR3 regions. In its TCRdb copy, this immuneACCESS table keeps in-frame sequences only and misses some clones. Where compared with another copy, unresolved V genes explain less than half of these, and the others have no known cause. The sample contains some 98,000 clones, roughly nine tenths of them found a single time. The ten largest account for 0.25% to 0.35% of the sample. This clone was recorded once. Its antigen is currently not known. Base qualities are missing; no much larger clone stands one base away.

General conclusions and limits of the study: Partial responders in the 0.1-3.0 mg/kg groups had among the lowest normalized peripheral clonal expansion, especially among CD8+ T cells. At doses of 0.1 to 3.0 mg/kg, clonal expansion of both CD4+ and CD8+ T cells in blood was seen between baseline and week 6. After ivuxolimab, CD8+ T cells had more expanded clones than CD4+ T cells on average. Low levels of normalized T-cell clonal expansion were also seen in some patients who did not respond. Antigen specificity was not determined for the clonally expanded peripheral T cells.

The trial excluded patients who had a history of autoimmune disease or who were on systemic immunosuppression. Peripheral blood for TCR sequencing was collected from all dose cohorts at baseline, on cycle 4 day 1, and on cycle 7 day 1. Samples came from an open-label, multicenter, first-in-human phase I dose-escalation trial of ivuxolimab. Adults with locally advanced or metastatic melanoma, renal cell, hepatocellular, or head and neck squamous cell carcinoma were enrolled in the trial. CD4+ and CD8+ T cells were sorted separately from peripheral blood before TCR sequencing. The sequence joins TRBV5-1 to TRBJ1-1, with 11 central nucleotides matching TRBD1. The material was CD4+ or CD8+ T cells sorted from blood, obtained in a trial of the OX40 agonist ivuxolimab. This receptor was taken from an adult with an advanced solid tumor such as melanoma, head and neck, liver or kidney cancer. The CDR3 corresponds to CASSTGQGVTEAFF. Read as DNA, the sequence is TGCGCCAGCAGCACGGGACAGGGGGTGACTGAAGCTTTCTTT.